This T cell receptor (beta chain) is drawn from a study of T-cell reconstitution after alpha-beta-depleted transplantation in children. Unique molecular identifiers featured in how the TCRbeta library was prepared. One entry per CDR3 protein results from TCRdb running MiXCR on the PCR reads. This table holds around 410,000 distinct CDR3 sequences, about a tenth found once. This clonotype was counted many times. Germline V lookup: CDR1 SGHDT, CDR2 YYEEEE. Between the trimmed V and J ends, which lost 3 bases and 1 base, there was a span of 15 bases. The CDR3 is 16 amino acids. The chain joins TRBV5-6 to TRBJ2-3; D remains unclear. This receptor was identified in a human donor who donated a stem cell graft to a child with acute myeloid leukemia. The sequencing here drew on PBMCs from the stem cell graft donor, taken from the stem cell graft. DNA of the CDR3: TGTGCCAGCAGCTCCCCTACACGTTTAGGCACAGATACGCAGTATTTT. Its translation: CASSSPTRLGTDTQYF.